Listed below are T cell receptor beta chains from one sample, sequenced in a study of T-cell reconstitution after alpha-beta-depleted transplantation in children. Each CDR3 protein is one row after TCRdb ran MiXCR on the PCR reads. This sample has more than 250,000 distinct CDR3 sequences, with nearly 10% found just once. The sample consisted of PBMCs from the stem cell graft donor, taken from the stem cell graft. These receptor sequences come from a human donor who donated a stem cell graft to a child with SCID. Each CDR3 is given with its conserved first and last residue. The D gene is left open where the match is weak. Some rows mark clone size as missing; the rest say once, few, many or name a class of expanded clone.

J: TRBJ2-3
D: -
size: many
V: TRBV12-3/TRBV12-4
CDR3: CASSFVDTQYF
DNA: TGTGCCAGCAGTTTCGTAGATACGCAGTATTTT

J: TRBJ2-1
D: -
size: many
V: TRBV18
CDR3: CASSPLDTLGEQFF
DNA: TGTGCCAGCTCACCACTGGACACCCTGGGTGAGCAGTTCTTC

J: TRBJ2-7
D: -
size: -
V: TRBV5-1
CDR3: CASSLESHEQYF
DNA: TGCGCCAGCAGCTTGGAGTCCCACGAGCAGTACTTC

J: TRBJ1-2
D: -
size: -
V: TRBV5-1
CDR3: CASSADVGQFYGYTF
DNA: TGCGCCAGCAGCGCGGACGTAGGCCAGTTCTATGGCTACACCTTC

J: TRBJ1-1
D: -
size: few
V: TRBV7-2
CDR3: CASSPQLGGPGAFF
DNA: TGTGCCAGCAGCCCCCAGTTGGGCGGACCTGGAGCTTTCTTT

J: TRBJ2-1
D: -
size: -
V: TRBV11-2
CDR3: CASSPGASQFF
DNA: TGTGCCAGCAGCCCCGGTGCGTCTCAGTTCTTC

J: TRBJ2-2
D: -
size: many
V: TRBV29-1
CDR3: CSAGENTGELFF
DNA: TGCAGCGCGGGCGAAAACACCGGGGAGCTGTTTTTT

J: TRBJ2-7
D: -
size: -
V: TRBV3-1
CDR3: CASSQSAGWAYEQYF
DNA: TGTGCCAGCAGCCAAAGCGCAGGGTGGGCCTACGAGCAGTACTTC

J: TRBJ2-3
D: -
size: many
V: TRBV10-2
CDR3: CASSVLADTQYF
DNA: TGCGCCAGCAGTGTACTAGCAGATACGCAGTATTTT

J: TRBJ2-1
D: TRBD1
size: few
V: TRBV4-2
CDR3: CASSQETGQESYNEQFF
DNA: TGTGCCAGCAGCCAAGAAACTGGACAGGAGTCCTACAATGAGCAGTTCTTC

J: TRBJ1-1
D: -
size: -
V: TRBV12-3/TRBV12-4
CDR3: CASSRQGFGTEAFF
DNA: TGTGCCAGCAGTCGTCAGGGTTTTGGCACTGAAGCTTTCTTT

J: TRBJ2-7
D: -
size: -
V: TRBV9
CDR3: CASSVGRIPSYEQYF
DNA: TGTGCCAGCAGCGTAGGGCGCATCCCTTCCTACGAGCAGTACTTC

J: TRBJ1-5
D: TRBD1
size: many
V: TRBV29-1
CDR3: CSVGGQGNQPQHF
DNA: TGCAGCGTTGGGGGACAGGGCAATCAGCCCCAGCATTTT

J: TRBJ2-1
D: TRBD2
size: many
V: TRBV7-2
CDR3: CASSPRTSGNEQFF
DNA: TGTGCCAGCAGCCCCCGGACTAGCGGCAATGAGCAGTTCTTC

J: TRBJ1-1
D: TRBD1
size: few
V: TRBV7-9
CDR3: CASSFPRQGASNTEAFF
DNA: TGTGCCAGCAGCTTTCCTAGACAGGGGGCATCGAACACTGAAGCTTTCTTT

J: TRBJ2-1
D: -
size: few
V: TRBV11-2
CDR3: CASSHRAGEQFF
DNA: TGTGCCAGCAGCCACAGGGCAGGTGAGCAGTTCTTC

J: TRBJ1-5
D: -
size: many
V: TRBV27
CDR3: CASRGNQPQHF
DNA: TGTGCCAGCAGGGGCAATCAGCCCCAGCATTTT

J: TRBJ2-1
D: TRBD2
size: few
V: TRBV19
CDR3: CASSMASGFHNEQFF
DNA: TGTGCCAGTAGTATGGCTAGCGGATTCCACAATGAGCAGTTCTTC

J: TRBJ2-1
D: TRBD1
size: many
V: TRBV12-3/TRBV12-4
CDR3: CASSPTGGGYNEQFF
DNA: TGTGCCAGCAGTCCGACAGGGGGCGGGTACAATGAGCAGTTCTTC

J: TRBJ1-1
D: -
size: -
V: TRBV6-1
CDR3: CASSLGPGDTEAFF
DNA: TGTGCCAGCAGCCTGGGCCCTGGGGACACTGAAGCTTTCTTT